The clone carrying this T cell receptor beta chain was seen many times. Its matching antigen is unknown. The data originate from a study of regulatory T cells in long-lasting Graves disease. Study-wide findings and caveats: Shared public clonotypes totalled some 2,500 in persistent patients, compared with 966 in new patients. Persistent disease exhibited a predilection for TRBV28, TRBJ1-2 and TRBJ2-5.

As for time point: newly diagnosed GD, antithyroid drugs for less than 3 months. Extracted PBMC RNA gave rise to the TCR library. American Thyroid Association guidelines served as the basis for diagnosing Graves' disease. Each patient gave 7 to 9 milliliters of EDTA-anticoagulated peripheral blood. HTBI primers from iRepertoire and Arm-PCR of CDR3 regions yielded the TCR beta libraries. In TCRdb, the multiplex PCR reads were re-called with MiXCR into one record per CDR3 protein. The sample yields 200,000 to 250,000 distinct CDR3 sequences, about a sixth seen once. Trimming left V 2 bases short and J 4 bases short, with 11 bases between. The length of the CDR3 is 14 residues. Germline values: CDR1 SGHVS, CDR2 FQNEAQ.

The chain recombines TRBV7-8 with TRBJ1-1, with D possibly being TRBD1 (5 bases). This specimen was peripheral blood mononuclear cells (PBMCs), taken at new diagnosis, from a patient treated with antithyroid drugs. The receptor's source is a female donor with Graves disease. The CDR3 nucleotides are TGTGCCAGCAGCTTAAGGGGAGGGAGCACTGAAGCTTTCTTT. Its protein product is CASSLRGGSTEAFF.